This entry lists 2 T cell receptor beta chains sequenced from one sample in a study of technical replicates of blood from several donors. Generated by immunoSEQ multiplex PCR, the TCRdb table keeps only in-frame clones and is missing some. The sample consists of tens of thousands of clones, approximately 97% of them appearing once. The specimen was T cells isolated from PBMCs. These receptors originate from a human donor in good health.

V gene TRBV7-9 combines with J gene TRBJ2-1; 7 nucleotides align to TRBD2. Germline CDR1 is SEHNR and CDR2 is FQNEAQ (reference sequence). Trimming took 5 bases from V and 0 from J; bases not matched to a gene: 13. The CDR3 has 18 amino acids. CDR3 bases: TGTGCCAGCAGCCAACTAGCGAGCGGGATTCGCTCCTACAATGAGCAGTTCTTC. Protein product: CASSQLASGIRSYNEQFF.

This sequence joins TRBV7-9 and TRBJ2-3; no firm D call. Trimming stripped 2 bases from V and 2 bases from J, with 11 bases between. Germline V CDR1 and CDR2: SEHNR, FQNEAQ (reference sequence). This CDR3 comprises 15 residues. Here the CDR3 reads CASSLRSPTTDTQYF. CDR3 bases: TGTGCCAGCAGCTTACGATCCCCTACCACAGATACGCAGTATTTT.